This T cell receptor beta chain is from a study of blood T cell repertoires in COVID-19. Study details: Samples came from the United States, Italy and Spain, spanning acute and convalescent COVID-19. From T cells, B-cell-depleted T cells, or PBMCs came the material, which was cDNA or gDNA.

V was cut by 3 bases and J by 1 base, with 10 bases left in between. Germline V gene lookup returns CDR1 DFQATT and CDR2 SNEGSKA (reference sequence). This CDR3 contains 14 residues. This clone was found many times. In the original processing: Estimates of nucleated cell counts were drawn from the amplification of reference gene primers. The method was immunoSEQ multiplex PCR; TCRdb's version includes in-frame clones alone and lacks a portion of them. V, J and clone size are those of that table, while D and trimming were read from the DNA. This sample yields about 210,000 clones, of which around nine tenths are seen a single time; 4% to 6% belongs to the top ten.

Sequenced sample: peripheral blood. The gene calls are TRBV20-1 and TRBJ2-1; D remains ambiguous. This sequence originates from a woman in her thirties or forties with acute or convalescent COVID-19. The CDR3 here is CSASIWRSYNEQFF. The CDR3 region has the DNA TGCAGTGCTAGTATTTGGCGGTCCTACAATGAGCAGTTCTTC.